This record looks at one T cell receptor beta chain sequence and its context. Its antigen is not known. CDR3 length: 14 amino acids. Germline values: CDR1 SGHKS, CDR2 YYEKEE (reference sequence). Trimming removed 4 bases from V and 4 bases from J; junction bases left unmatched: 6. This record belongs to a study of T-cell memory formation after mild COVID-19. Study observations and caveats: The authors did not confirm SARS-CoV-2 specificity of second-wave clones peaking day 37.

TCRdb passed the 5' RACE reads through MiXCR, listing each CDR3 protein once. The sample holds some 290,000 distinct CDR3 sequences, around 15% seen once. The source is a man younger than 35 who had mild COVID-19 (a few samples of this study predate the infection). Cell type and time point are not known. The rearrangement uses TRBV5-5 and TRBJ2-3; TRBD1 matches at 7 bases. The sequencing sample was made of PBMCs or a T cell subset sorted from them (not recorded which). The CDR3 region is CASSIDRAADTQYF. The CDR3 region has the DNA TGTGCCAGCAGCATCGACAGGGCGGCAGATACGCAGTATTTT.